The source of this T cell receptor beta chain is a study of blood T cell repertoires in COVID-19. The CDR3 loop spans 16 amino acids. Trimming shortened V by 2 bases and J by 1 base, and 14 bases separated the two germline ends. Germline V lookup: CDR1 MGHRA, CDR2 YSYEKL. Under the authors' procedure: Amplifying reference gene primers gave estimates of nucleated cell counts. Clones were read by immunoSEQ multiplex PCR, and TCRdb kept only the in-frame ones, dropping some. V and J calls and clone size follow that table, whereas D and trimming were derived from the DNA. The table records fewer than 250,000 clones, approximately 90% of them present only once. Each participant's cohort was designated according to participant-reported clinical history.

The chain joins TRBV4-1 to TRBJ1-1; D perhaps matches TRBD1 (6 bases). The receptor was isolated from a man in his fifties or sixties who had been exposed to COVID-19. Sequencing was performed on PBMCs or T cells enriched from blood (not recorded which). The CDR3 coding sequence is TGCGCCAGCAGCCAACCCCTGAAGACAGGGAACACTGAAGCTTTCTTT. Translated, it gives CASSQPLKTGNTEAFF.